The source of this T cell receptor beta chain is a study of siplizumab effects on memory and regulatory T cells. The CDR3 is 18 amino acids. Trimming left V 1 base short and J 7 bases short, with 25 bases between. Germline CDR1 and CDR2: SGHDN and FVKESK. Notes on this clone: Its antigen is undetermined.

Profiled with immunoSEQ multiplex PCR; TCRdb holds only in-frame clones, not every one. In the table there are 7,000 to 8,500 clones, approximately 70% of which are singletons. Study observations and caveats: Where siplizumab was present, mappable alloreactive CD4+ clones averaged approximately 66% Treg-derived, compared with less than 35% in controls.

Sample: effector memory CD8+ T cells sorted from blood. This sample's subset: unstimulated CD8+ effector memory T cells. V gene TRBV14 combines with J gene TRBJ1-2, with a possible D match to TRBD1 (5 bases). The TCR was taken from a human donor in good health. The CDR3 loop is CASSQVGTALLWPVGYTF. The CDR3 DNA sequence: TGTGCCAGCAGCCAAGTCGGGACGGCCCTCCTTTGGCCGGTTGGCTACACCTTC.